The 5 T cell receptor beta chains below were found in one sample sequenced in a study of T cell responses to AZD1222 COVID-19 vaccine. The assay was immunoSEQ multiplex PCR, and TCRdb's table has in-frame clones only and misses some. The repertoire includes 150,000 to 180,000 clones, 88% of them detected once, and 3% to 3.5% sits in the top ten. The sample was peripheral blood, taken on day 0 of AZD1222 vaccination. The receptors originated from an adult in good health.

The CDR3 region has the DNA TGTGCCAGCAGCCGTGACCCGGGCTATGGCTACACCTTC. This translates into CASSRDPGYGYTF. V and J are TRBV5-5 and TRBJ1-2; D unresolved. Per germline, CDR1 SGHKS and CDR2 YYEKEE (reference sequence). Trimming stripped 4 bases from V and 4 bases from J, with 11 bases between. CDR3 length: 13 residues.

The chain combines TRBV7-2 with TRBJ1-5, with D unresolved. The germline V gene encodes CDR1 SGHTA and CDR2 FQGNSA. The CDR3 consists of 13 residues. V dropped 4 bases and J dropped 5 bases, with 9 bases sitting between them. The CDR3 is CASSSDRYQPQHF. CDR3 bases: TGTGCCAGCAGCTCGGACCGATATCAGCCCCAGCATTTT.

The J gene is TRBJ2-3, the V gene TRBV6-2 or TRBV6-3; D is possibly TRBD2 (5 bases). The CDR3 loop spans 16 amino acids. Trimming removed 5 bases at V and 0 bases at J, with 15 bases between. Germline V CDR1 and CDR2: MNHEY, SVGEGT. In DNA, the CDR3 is TGTGCCAGCAGTGCCCGACTACCCAGTAGCACAGATACGCAGTATTTT. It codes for CASSARLPSSTDTQYF.

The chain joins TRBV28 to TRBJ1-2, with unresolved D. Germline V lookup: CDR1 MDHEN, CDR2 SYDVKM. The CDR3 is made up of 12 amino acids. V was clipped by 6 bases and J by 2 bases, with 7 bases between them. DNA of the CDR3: TGTGCCAGCAGGCTTTCCAACTATGGCTACACCTTC. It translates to CASRLSNYGYTF.

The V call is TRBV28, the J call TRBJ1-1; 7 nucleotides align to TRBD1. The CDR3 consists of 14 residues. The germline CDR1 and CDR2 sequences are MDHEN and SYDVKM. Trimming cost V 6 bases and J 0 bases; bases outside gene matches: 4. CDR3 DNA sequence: TGTGCCAGCAGGCCGGGACAGCTGAACACTGAAGCTTTCTTT. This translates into CASRPGQLNTEAFF.